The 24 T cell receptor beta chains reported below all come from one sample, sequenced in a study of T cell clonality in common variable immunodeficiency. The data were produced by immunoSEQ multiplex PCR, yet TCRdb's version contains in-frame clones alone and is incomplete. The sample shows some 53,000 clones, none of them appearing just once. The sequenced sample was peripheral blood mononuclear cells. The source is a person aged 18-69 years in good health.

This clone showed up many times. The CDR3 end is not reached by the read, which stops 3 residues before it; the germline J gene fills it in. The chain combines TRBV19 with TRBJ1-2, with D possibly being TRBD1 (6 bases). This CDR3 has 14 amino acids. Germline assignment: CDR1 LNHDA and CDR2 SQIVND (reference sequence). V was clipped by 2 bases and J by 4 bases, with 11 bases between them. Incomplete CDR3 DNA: TGTGCCAGTAGTATACAGGGGTCCCCCTATGGC. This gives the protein CASSIQGSPYG. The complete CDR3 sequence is CASSIQGSPYGYTF.

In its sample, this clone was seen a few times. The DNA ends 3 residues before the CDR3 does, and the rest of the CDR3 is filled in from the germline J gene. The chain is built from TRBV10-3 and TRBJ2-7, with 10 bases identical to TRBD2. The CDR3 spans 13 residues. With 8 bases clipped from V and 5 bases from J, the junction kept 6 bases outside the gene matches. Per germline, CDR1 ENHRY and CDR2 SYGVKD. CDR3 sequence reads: CAIRSGRDDEQYF. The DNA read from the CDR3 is TGTGCCATCCGCAGCGGGAGGGATGACGAG.

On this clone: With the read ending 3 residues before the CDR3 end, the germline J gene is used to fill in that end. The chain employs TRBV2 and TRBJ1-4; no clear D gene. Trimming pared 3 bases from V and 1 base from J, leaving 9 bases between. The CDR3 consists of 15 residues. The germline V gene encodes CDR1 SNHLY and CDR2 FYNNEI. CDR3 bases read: TGTGCCAGCAGTGATTTTACGGGAACTAATGAAAAA. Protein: CASSDFTGTNEK. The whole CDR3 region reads CASSDFTGTNEKLFF.

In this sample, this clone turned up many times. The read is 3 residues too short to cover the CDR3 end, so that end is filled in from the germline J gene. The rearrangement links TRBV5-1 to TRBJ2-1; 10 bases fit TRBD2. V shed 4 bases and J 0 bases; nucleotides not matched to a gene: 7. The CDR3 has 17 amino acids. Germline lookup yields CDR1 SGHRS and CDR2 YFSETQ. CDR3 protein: CASSTGLAASSYNEQFF. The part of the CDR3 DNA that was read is TGCGCCAGCAGCACCGGACTAGCGGCCAGCTCCTACAATGAG.

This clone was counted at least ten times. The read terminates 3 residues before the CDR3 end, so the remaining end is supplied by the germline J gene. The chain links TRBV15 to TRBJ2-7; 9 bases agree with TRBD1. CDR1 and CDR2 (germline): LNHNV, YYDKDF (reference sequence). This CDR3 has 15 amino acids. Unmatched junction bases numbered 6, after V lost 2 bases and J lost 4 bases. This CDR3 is CATSRFRDRAYEQYF. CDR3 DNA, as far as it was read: TGTGCCACCAGCAGATTCCGGGACAGGGCTTACGAG.

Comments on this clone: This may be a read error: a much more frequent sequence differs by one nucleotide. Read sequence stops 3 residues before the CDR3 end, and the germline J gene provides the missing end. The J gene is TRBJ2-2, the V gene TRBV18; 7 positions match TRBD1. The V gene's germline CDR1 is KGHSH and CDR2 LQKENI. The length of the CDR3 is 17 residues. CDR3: CASSPQGGLGTNEKLFF. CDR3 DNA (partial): TGTGCCAGCTCACCACAAGGGGGCTTGGGAACTAATGAAAAG.

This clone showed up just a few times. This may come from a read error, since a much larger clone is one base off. The CDR3 spells CASSFFSSGSQNTQYF. The covered CDR3 bases are TGCGCCAGCAGCTTTTTCTCTAGCGGGAGTCAAAATACC. The chain is built from TRBV5-1 and TRBJ2-5, with 10 nucleotides matching TRBD2. The CDR3 end falls 3 residues outside the read, so it is completed with the germline J gene. The CDR3 loop spans 16 amino acids. The germline V gene encodes CDR1 SGHRS and CDR2 YFSETQ.

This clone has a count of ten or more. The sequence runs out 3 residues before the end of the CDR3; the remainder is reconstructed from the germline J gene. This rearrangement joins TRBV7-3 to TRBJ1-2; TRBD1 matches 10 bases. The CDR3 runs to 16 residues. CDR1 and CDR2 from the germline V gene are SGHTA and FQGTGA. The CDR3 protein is CASSSRTGGSPSSYTF. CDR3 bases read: TGTGCCAGCAGCTCCCGGACAGGGGGAAGTCCGAGTAGC. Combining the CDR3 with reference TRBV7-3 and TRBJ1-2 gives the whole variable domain GAGVSQTPSNKVTEKGKYVELRCDPISGHTALYWYRQSLGQGPEFLIYFQGTGAADDSGLPNDRFFAVRPEGSVSTLKIQRTERGDSAVYLCASSSRTGGSPSSYTFGSGTRLTVV.

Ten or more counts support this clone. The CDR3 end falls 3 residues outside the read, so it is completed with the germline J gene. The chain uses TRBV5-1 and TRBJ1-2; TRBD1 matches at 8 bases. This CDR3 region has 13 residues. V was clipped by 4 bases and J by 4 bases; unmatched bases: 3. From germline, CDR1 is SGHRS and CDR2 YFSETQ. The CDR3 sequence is CASSPTGVYGYTF. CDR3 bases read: TGCGCCAGCAGCCCGACAGGGGTCTATGGC.

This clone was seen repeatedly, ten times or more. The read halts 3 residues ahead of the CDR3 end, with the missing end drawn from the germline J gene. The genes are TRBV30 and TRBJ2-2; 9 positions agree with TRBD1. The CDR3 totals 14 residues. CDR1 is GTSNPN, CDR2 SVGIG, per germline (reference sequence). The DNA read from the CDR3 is TGTGCCTGGAACACAGGGGGCGTTTATGAAAAG. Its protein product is CAWNTGGVYEK. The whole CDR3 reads CAWNTGGVYEKLFF.

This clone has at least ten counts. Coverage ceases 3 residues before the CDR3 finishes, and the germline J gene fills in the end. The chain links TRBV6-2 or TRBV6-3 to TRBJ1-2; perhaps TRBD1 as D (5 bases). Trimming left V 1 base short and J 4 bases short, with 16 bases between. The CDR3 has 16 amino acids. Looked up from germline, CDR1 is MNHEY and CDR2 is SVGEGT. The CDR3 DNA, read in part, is TGTGCCAGCAGTTACTTGAAGACGGGACTCCTCTATGGC. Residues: CASSYLKTGLLYG. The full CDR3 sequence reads CASSYLKTGLLYGYTF.

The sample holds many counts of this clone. The DNA read from the CDR3 is TGTGCCAGCAGCTTAGGCCCCGCTCTCTCTGGAAACACC. Its translation is CASSLGPALSGNT. The whole CDR3 is CASSLGPALSGNTIYF. This chain joins TRBV7-3 and TRBJ1-3; D ambiguous. The read halts 3 residues ahead of the CDR3 end, with the missing end drawn from the germline J gene. The V end was cut by 2 bases, the J end by 0 bases, with 11 bases between. Germline V CDR1 and CDR2: SGHTA, FQGTGA. The CDR3 contains 16 residues.

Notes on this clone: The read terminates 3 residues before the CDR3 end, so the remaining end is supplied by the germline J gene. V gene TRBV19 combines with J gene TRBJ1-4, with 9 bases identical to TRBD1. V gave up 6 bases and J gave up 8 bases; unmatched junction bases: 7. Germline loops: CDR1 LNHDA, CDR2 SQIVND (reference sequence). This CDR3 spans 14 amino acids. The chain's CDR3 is CASRLGQGPEKLFF. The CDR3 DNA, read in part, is TGTGCCAGTAGGCTGGGACAGGGTCCCGAAAAA.

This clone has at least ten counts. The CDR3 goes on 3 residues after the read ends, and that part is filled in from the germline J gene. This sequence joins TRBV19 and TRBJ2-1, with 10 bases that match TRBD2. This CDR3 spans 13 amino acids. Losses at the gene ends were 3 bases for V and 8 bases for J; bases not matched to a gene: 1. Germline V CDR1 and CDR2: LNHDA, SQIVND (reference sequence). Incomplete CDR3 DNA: TGTGCCAGTAGTATGCTAGCGGGAGATGAG. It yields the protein CASSMLAGDE. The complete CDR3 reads CASSMLAGDEQFF.

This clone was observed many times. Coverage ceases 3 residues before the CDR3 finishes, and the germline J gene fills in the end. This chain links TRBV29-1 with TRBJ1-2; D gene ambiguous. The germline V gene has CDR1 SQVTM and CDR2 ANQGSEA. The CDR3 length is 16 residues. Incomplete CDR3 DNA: TGCAGCGTCGTTCCGTATGGCGGGATTGACACAGATACC. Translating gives CSVVPYGGIDTDT. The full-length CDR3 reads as CSVVPYGGIDTDTYTF.

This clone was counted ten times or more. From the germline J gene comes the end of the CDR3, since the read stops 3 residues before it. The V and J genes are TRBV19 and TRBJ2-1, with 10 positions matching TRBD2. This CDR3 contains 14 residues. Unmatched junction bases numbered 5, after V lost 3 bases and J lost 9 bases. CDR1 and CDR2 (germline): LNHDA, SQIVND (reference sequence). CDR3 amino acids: CASSILAGDLEQFF. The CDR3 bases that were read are TGTGCCAGTAGTATTCTAGCGGGAGATCTTGAG.

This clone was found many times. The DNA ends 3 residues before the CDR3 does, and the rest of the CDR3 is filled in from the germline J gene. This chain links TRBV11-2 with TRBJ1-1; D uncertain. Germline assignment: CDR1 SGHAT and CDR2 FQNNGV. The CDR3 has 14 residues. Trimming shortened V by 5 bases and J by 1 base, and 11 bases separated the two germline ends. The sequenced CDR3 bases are TGTGCCAGCAGCCCCTTACAGAGGAACACTGAA. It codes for CASSPLQRNTE. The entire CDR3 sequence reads CASSPLQRNTEAFF. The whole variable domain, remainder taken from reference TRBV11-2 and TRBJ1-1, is EAGVAQSPRYKIIEKRQSVAFWCNPISGHATLYWYQQILGQGPKLLIQFQNNGVVDDSQLPKDRFSAERLKGVDSTLKIQPAKLEDSAVYLCASSPLQRNTEAFFGQGTRLTVV.

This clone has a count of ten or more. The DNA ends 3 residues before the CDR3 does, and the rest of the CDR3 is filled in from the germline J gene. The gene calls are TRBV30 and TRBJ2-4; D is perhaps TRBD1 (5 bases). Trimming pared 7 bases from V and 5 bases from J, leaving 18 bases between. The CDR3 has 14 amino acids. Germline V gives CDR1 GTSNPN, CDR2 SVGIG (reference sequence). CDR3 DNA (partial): TGTGCCTTGGCGGCAGGGCGAAGGGAAAACATT. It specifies CALAAGRRENI. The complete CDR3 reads CALAAGRRENIQYF.

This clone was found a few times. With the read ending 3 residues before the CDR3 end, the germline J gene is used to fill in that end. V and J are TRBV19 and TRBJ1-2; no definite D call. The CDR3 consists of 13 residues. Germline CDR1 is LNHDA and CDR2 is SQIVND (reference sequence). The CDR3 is CASSMVVSYDYTF. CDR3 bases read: TGTGCCAGTAGTATGGTGGTCTCCTACGAC.

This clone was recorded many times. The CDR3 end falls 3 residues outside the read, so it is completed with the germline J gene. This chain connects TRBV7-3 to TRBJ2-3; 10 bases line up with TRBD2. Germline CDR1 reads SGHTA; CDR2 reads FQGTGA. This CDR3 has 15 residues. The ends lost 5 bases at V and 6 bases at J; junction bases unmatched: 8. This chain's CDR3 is CASSQNSGRADTQYF. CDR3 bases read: TGTGCCAGCAGCCAAAACAGCGGGAGGGCGGATACG.

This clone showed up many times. The CDR3 region is CSAGTGQSPEKLFF. The sequenced part of the CDR3 DNA is TGCAGTGCTGGAACGGGACAGTCACCTGAAAAA. The chain is built from TRBV20-1 and TRBJ1-4, with 7 bases identical to TRBD1. The read ends 3 residues shy of where the CDR3 ends; the end is completed using the germline J gene. The J segment lost 7 bases and the V segment lost 5 bases, leaving 10 bases of the junction unmatched. Germline CDR1 reads DFQATT; CDR2 reads SNEGSKA (reference sequence). CDR3 size: 14 residues.

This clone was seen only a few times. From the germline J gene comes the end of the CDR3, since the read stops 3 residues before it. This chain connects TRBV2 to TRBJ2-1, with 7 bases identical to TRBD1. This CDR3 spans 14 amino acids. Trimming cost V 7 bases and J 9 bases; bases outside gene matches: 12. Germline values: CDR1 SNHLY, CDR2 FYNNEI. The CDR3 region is CASMVEDRAGEQFF. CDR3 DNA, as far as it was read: TGTGCCAGCATGGTAGAAGACAGGGCCGGTGAG.

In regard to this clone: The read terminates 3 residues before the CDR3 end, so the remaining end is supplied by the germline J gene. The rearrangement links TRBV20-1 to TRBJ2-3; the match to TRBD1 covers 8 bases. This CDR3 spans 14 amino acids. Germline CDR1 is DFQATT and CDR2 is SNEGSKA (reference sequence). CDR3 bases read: TGCAGTGCTGAAAGACAGGGGTACCAAGAGACG. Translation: CSAERQGYQET. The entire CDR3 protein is CSAERQGYQETQYF.

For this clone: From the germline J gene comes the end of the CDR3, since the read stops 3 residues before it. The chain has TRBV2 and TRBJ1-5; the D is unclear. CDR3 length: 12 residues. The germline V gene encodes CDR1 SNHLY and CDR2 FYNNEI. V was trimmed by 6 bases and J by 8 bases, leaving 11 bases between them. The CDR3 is CASRISFEPQHF. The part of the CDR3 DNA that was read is TGTGCCAGCAGAATAAGCTTTGAGCCC. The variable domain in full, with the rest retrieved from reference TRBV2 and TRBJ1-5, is EPEVTQTPSHQVTQMGQEVILRCVPISNHLYFYWYRQILGQKVEFLVSFYNNEISEKSEIFDDQFSVERPDGSNFTLKIRSTKLEDSAMYFCASRISFEPQHFGDGTRLSIL.